This T cell receptor beta chain came from a study of early T cells in non-severe SARS-CoV-2 infection. Study information: It was bulk RNA from unsorted whole blood that was sequenced, and the chains were unpaired. General study results and limits: In VDJdb matching, anti-spike CD8 responses were favored while private and CD4 specificities went missing.

As for this clonotype: Its antigen is as yet unknown.

One entry per CDR3 protein, called by TCRdb with MiXCR from the 5' RACE reads. The table shows about 56,000 distinct CDR3 sequences, with approximately 10% occurring only once. The germline V and J ends were trimmed by 1 base and 5 bases, with 11 bases remaining between them. CDR3 length equals 14 residues. CDR1 is MNHEY, CDR2 SMNVEV, per germline (reference sequence). The chain joins TRBV27 to TRBJ2-5; maybe TRBD2 (6 bases). Specimen: whole blood. This receptor was obtained from an adult who was a healthcare worker with PCR-confirmed SARS-CoV-2 infection or an uninfected control (not recorded which). DNA of the CDR3: TGTGCCAGCAGTTTATGGGCTAGCGCGGAGACCCAGTACTTC. Its protein is CASSLWASAETQYF.